Each of the 4 T cell receptor beta chains below was sequenced from the same sample in a study of T cell responses to AZD1222 COVID-19 vaccine. TCRdb's table, derived via immunoSEQ multiplex PCR, lists solely in-frame clones and lacks some. The table lists 250,000 to 300,000 clones, around 92% of them singletons, with 0.55% in the top ten. Sequencing was performed on peripheral blood, taken 28 days after the second AZD1222 dose. The receptors stem from an adult who received the AZD1222 COVID-19 vaccine.

This sequence joins TRBV5-1 and TRBJ1-4; TRBD1 might be the D (6 bases). Trimming pared 2 bases from V and 0 bases from J, leaving 17 bases between. The CDR3 has 18 amino acids. The germline CDR1 and CDR2 sequences are SGHRS and YFSETQ. The CDR3 region is CASSLFPRGSATNEKLFF. The DNA of the CDR3 is TGCGCCAGCAGCTTATTTCCCAGGGGTTCTGCAACTAATGAAAAACTGTTTTTT.

The J gene is TRBJ1-1, the V gene TRBV27, with unresolved D. The CDR3 consists of 14 residues. V lost 3 bases to trimming and J lost 4 bases, with 12 bases between them. The germline CDR1 and CDR2 sequences are MNHEY and SMNVEV (reference sequence). The CDR3 nucleotides read TGTGCCAGCAGTTTGAGTCCCCCCACCACTGAAGCTTTCTTT. Amino acids: CASSLSPPTTEAFF.

This clone was detected a few times. The chain is built from TRBV9 and TRBJ1-2; TRBD1 is a possible D gene (6 bases). From germline, CDR1 is SGDLS and CDR2 YYNGEE. V shed 3 bases and J shed 3 bases, with 18 bases lying between them. The CDR3 consists of 16 residues. CDR3 DNA sequence: TGTGCCAGCAGCGGAGCGGGACACCCCACATACTATGGCTACACCTTC. Its translation: CASSGAGHPTYYGYTF.

The chain links TRBV3-1 (or the pseudogene TRBV3-2) to TRBJ2-7; 8 nucleotides agree with TRBD1. Looked up from germline, CDR1 is LGHDT and CDR2 is YNNKEL (reference sequence). The CDR3 is 15 residues long. V dropped 1 base and J dropped 2; count of bases not matched to a gene: 4. The DNA for the CDR3 is TGTGCCAGCAGCCAAGCTGGACAGGGTCCCTACGAGCAGTACTTC. It codes for CASSQAGQGPYEQYF.